The 30 T cell receptor beta chains reported below all come from one sample, sequenced in a study of T cells in Graves' hyperthyroidism and ophthalmopathy. TCR beta CDR3 regions were amplified from RNA transcripts. First-round RT-PCR targeting the TCR CDR3 was performed with the HTBI primer set. MiXCR, run by TCRdb on the multiplex PCR reads, gives a single entry per CDR3 protein. This table has under 350,000 distinct CDR3 sequences, about an eighth appearing once. Sequenced material: blood. These receptors all stem from a woman aged 25-40 years with Graves' hyperthyroidism that later progressed to Graves' ophthalmopathy.

This clonotype has a count of ten or more. The V and J genes are TRBV7-9 and TRBJ2-1; tentative D call: TRBD1 (6 bases). Trimming took 5 bases from V and 4 from J, leaving 18 bases between them. CDR3 length equals 16 residues. CDR1 and CDR2 from the germline V gene are SEHNR and FQNEAQ (reference sequence). The DNA of the CDR3 is TGTGCCAGCAGCCCCATTGGGGGCGGGCTTTACAATGAGCAGTTCTTC. Its protein is CASSPIGGGLYNEQFF.

This clonotype has ten or more counts. This chain links TRBV28 with TRBJ1-4; TRBD1 aligns across 7 bases. V trimming: 5 bases; J trimming: 6 bases; junction bases outside the gene matches: 9. CDR1 and CDR2 from the germline V gene are MDHEN and SYDVKM. The CDR3 extends over 15 amino acids. The CDR3 loop reads CASSAETGLHEKLFF. The CDR3 nucleotides read TGTGCCAGCAGTGCAGAGACAGGGCTCCATGAAAAACTGTTTTTT. Together with reference TRBV28 and TRBJ1-4, the CDR3 gives the full variable domain: DVKVTQSSRYLVKRTGEKVFLECVQDMDHENMFWYRQDPGLGLRLIYFSYDVKMKEKGDIPEGYSVSREKKERFSLILESASTNQTSMYLCASSAETGLHEKLFFGSGTQLSVL.

Remarks on this clonotype: This may stem from a read error, because a much larger clone lies one nucleotide away. Because the CDR3 is missing its conserved closing phenylalanine or tryptophan, this is likely a read error. The chain has TRBV11-1 and TRBJ2-2; TRBD2 aligns across 11 bases. The CDR3 loop spans 18 amino acids. Germline V gene sequence: CDR1 SGHAT, CDR2 FQDESV (reference sequence). Trimming at V came to 1 base and at J to 2 bases, leaving 6 bases not matched to a gene. CDR3 in amino acids: CASSLGSSGRHNTGELFS. The CDR3 bases are TGTGCCAGCAGCTTAGGTTCTAGCGGGAGGCACAACACCGGGGAGCTGTTTTCT.

In its sample, this clonotype was seen many times. The gene calls are TRBV20-1 and TRBJ2-2; D possibly corresponds to TRBD1 (6 bases). V was shortened by 0 bases and J by 0 bases, with 8 bases between the two germline ends. Germline CDR1 and CDR2: DFQATT and SNEGSKA (reference sequence). The CDR3 is made up of 15 amino acids. The CDR3 coding sequence is TGCAGTGCTAGAGAAGGGACACCGAACACCGGGGAGCTGTTTTTT. Protein product: CSAREGTPNTGELFF.

This clonotype was seen ten or more times. The rearrangement joins TRBV6-2 or TRBV6-3 to TRBJ1-1; a possible D gene is TRBD1 (6 bases). Trimming pared 5 bases from V and 0 bases from J, leaving 13 bases between. The CDR3 is 15 residues long. Germline V gene sequence: CDR1 MNHEY, CDR2 SVGEGT. CDR3 in DNA: TGTGCCAGCAGTAAAATAGGACAGATGAACACTGAAGCTTTCTTT. It yields the protein CASSKIGQMNTEAFF.

The chain carries TRBV19 and TRBJ2-7, with 7 bases identical to TRBD1. V dropped 4 bases and J dropped 3; count of bases not matched to a gene: 6. The CDR3 runs 14 residues. CDR1 and CDR2 from the germline V gene are LNHDA and SQIVND (reference sequence). The CDR3: CASSKTGNLYEQYF. Here the CDR3 DNA reads TGTGCCAGTAGTAAGACAGGGAACCTCTACGAGCAGTACTTC.

This clonotype came up many times. The chain recombines TRBV29-1 with TRBJ1-1, with D possibly being TRBD1 (5 bases). Looked up from germline, CDR1 is SQVTM and CDR2 is ANQGSEA. Trimming pared 7 bases from V and 4 bases from J, leaving 10 bases between. The CDR3 extends over 11 amino acids. The CDR3 nucleotides read TGCAGCGCACAGGAGGGCACTGAAGCTTTCTTT. Its protein product is CSAQEGTEAFF.

Comment on this clonotype: A single base separates this from a much larger clone, so it may be a read error. The rearrangement joins TRBV27 to TRBJ2-7; no reliable D call. This CDR3 is built from 13 residues. With 3 bases removed from V and 6 bases from J, the gap between germline ends came to 12 bases. Germline V gives CDR1 MNHEY, CDR2 SMNVEV (reference sequence). The chain's CDR3 is CASSLAAHLEQYF. The CDR3 coding sequence is TGTGCCAGCAGTTTGGCTGCCCACCTCGAGCAGTACTTC.

This clonotype was counted many times. CDR3 sequence (DNA): TGTGCCAGCAGCCAGGATATTAGCGGGAGAGGGTCCTACGAGCAGTACTTC. This gives the protein CASSQDISGRGSYEQYF. This chain joins TRBV28 and TRBJ2-7; 9 nucleotides line up with TRBD2. The CDR3 has 17 residues. CDR1 is MDHEN, CDR2 SYDVKM, per germline. Germline trimming cut 6 bases from V and 1 base from J; bases unmatched to any gene: 13.

This clonotype came up many times. V gene TRBV11-2 combines with J gene TRBJ2-2; 13 nucleotides line up with TRBD2. CDR3 size: 18 residues. Trimming removed 5 bases from V and 5 bases from J; junction bases left unmatched: 11. Per germline, CDR1 SGHAT and CDR2 FQNNGV. The CDR3 region is CASSRHGLAGVGTGELFF. CDR3 DNA sequence: TGTGCCAGCAGCCGACACGGACTAGCGGGAGTAGGGACCGGGGAGCTGTTTTTT. The whole variable domain, filled in from reference TRBV11-2 and TRBJ2-2, reads EAGVAQSPRYKIIEKRQSVAFWCNPISGHATLYWYQQILGQGPKLLIQFQNNGVVDDSQLPKDRFSAERLKGVDSTLKIQPAKLEDSAVYLCASSRHGLAGVGTGELFFGEGSRLTVL.

This clonotype was found many times. V is TRBV12-3 or TRBV12-4 and J is TRBJ1-3, with 11 bases fitting TRBD1. V lost 9 bases, J lost 0 bases, and 4 bases stayed unmatched. The CDR3 spans 15 residues. The CDR3 bases are TGTGCCAGTAGGACAGGGGGCATCTCTGGAAACACCATATATTTT. Protein sequence: CASRTGGISGNTIYF.

This clonotype was seen repeatedly, ten times or more. The rearrangement joins TRBV12-3 or TRBV12-4 to TRBJ2-6, with 7 bases lining up with TRBD1. V was pared by 6 bases and J by 0 bases, with 17 bases of the junction left unmatched. CDR3 size: 20 residues. CDR3 in DNA: TGTGCCAGCAGCCGAAACACCCCCGGGACAGATCTCTCTGGGGCCAACGTCCTGACTTTC. The encoded protein is CASSRNTPGTDLSGANVLTF.

This clonotype occurred many times. DNA for the CDR3: TGTGCCAGCAGCTTTGTGGGACAGAACTATGGCTACACCTTC. Translating gives CASSFVGQNYGYTF. The chain recombines TRBV13 with TRBJ1-2; 7 nucleotides agree with TRBD1. Germline V gene sequence: CDR1 PRHDT, CDR2 FYEKMQ (reference sequence). This CDR3 is 14 amino acids long. With V trimmed by 3 bases and J by 2 bases, 3 bases remained unmatched.

This clonotype was detected many times. J is TRBJ2-7 and V is TRBV11-2; 8 nucleotides line up with TRBD1. Trimming removed 5 bases from V and 3 bases from J; junction bases left unmatched: 6. Germline V gene lookup returns CDR1 SGHAT and CDR2 FQNNGV. The CDR3 totals 14 residues. CDR3 protein: CASSVGTGGYEQYF. In nucleotides, the CDR3 is TGTGCCAGCAGCGTCGGGACAGGTGGCTACGAGCAGTACTTC.

This clonotype was counted ten times or more. The V and J genes are TRBV7-2 and TRBJ2-5; the D gene is possibly TRBD2 (6 bases). CDR1 is SGHTA, CDR2 FQGNSA, per germline. Trimming stripped 1 base from V and 5 bases from J, with 23 bases between. This CDR3 spans 18 amino acids. This CDR3 is CASSLVPLLSGLAETQYF. The CDR3 DNA follows: TGTGCCAGCAGCTTAGTGCCGCTGTTGTCCGGCCTAGCGGAGACCCAGTACTTC.

This clonotype was observed a handful of times. The chain recombines TRBV20-1 with TRBJ2-7, with D tentatively TRBD2 (5 bases). V lost 6 bases to trimming and J lost 1 base, with 10 bases between them. This CDR3 has 12 residues. CDR1 and CDR2 (germline): DFQATT, SNEGSKA (reference sequence). CDR3 sequence reads: CSAQSGSYEQYF. In nucleotides, the CDR3 is TGCAGTGCCCAGTCGGGATCCTACGAGCAGTACTTC.

This clonotype was recorded at least ten times. The rearrangement uses TRBV14 and TRBJ2-1; 8 bases fit TRBD2. J lost 10 bases, V lost 3 bases, and 5 bases had no gene match. The germline V gene has CDR1 SGHDN and CDR2 FVKESK. The CDR3 length is 13 residues. CDR3 DNA: TGTGCCAGCAGCCAGCTAGCTAGCGGGGAGCAGTTCTTC. This sequence encodes CASSQLASGEQFF.

This clonotype was counted many times. The chain carries TRBV12-3 or TRBV12-4 and TRBJ2-2; D may be TRBD1 (5 bases). CDR3 length: 15 residues. V lost 1 base to trimming and J lost 1 base, with 7 bases between them. CDR3 nucleotide sequence: TGTGCCAGCAGTTTAGGGACACAGAACACCGGGGAGCTGTTTTTT. It yields the protein CASSLGTQNTGELFF.

This clonotype was recorded at least ten times. The chain uses TRBV18 and TRBJ2-6, with TRBD2 identical over 10 bases. Losses at the gene ends were 5 bases for V and 1 base for J; bases not matched to a gene: 5. This CDR3 has 17 amino acids. In germline, CDR1 is KGHSH, CDR2 LQKENI. CDR3 DNA sequence: TGTGCCAGCTCAGCTCTAGCGGGAGTTTCTGGGGCCAACGTCCTGACTTTC. Its protein product is CASSALAGVSGANVLTF.

This clonotype was seen many times. The rearrangement links TRBV30 to TRBJ2-7; no definite D call. The germline gives CDR1 GTSNPN, CDR2 SVGIG (reference sequence). This CDR3 is 13 amino acids long. The V end lost 2 bases, the J end lost 4 bases, and 12 bases lay between the germline ends. The CDR3 DNA reads TGTGCCTGGAGTAGCCCCCTAAGTTACGAGCAGTACTTC. Protein sequence: CAWSSPLSYEQYF.

Notes on this clonotype: A read error is possible here, since a much larger clone lies one base away. The final CDR3 position lacks the conserved phenylalanine or tryptophan, pointing to a likely read error. This sequence joins TRBV28 and TRBJ1-2, with D uncertain. The CDR3 is 13 residues long. Germline CDR1 and CDR2: MDHEN and SYDVKM. The V gene lost 6 bases and the J gene lost 1 base, with 9 bases spanning the gap. This CDR3 is CASSSDFNYGYTL. Here the CDR3 DNA reads TGTGCCAGCAGCTCCGACTTTAACTATGGCTACACCCTC.

This clonotype has ten or more counts. This chain uses TRBV29-1 with TRBJ2-1, with 13 bases fitting TRBD2. The CDR3 has 15 residues. The germline CDR1 and CDR2 sequences are SQVTM and ANQGSEA. V was pared by 4 bases and J by 0 bases, with 0 bases of the junction left unmatched. The CDR3 is CSVGTSGSSYNEQFF. In nucleotides, the CDR3 is TGCAGCGTTGGGACTAGCGGGAGCTCCTACAATGAGCAGTTCTTC.

This clonotype showed up many times. The J gene is TRBJ1-2, the V gene TRBV10-3; weak D call: TRBD1 (5 bases). V was pared by 2 bases and J by 6 bases, with 10 bases between. The CDR3 is made up of 13 amino acids. Germline assignment: CDR1 ENHRY and CDR2 SYGVKD. The CDR3 sequence is CAISEGTRDGYTF. The CDR3 DNA reads TGTGCCATCAGTGAGGGAACCAGGGATGGCTACACCTTC.

For this clonotype: A much larger clone lies one base from this, so it may be a read error. The rearrangement links TRBV20-1 to TRBJ2-7; D is undetermined. The ends were cut back, 8 bases at V and 3 bases at J, with 14 bases in the middle. From germline, CDR1 is DFQATT and CDR2 SNEGSKA (reference sequence). The CDR3 sequence is 12 residues long. CDR3 DNA sequence: TGCAGTACTCGAACCGTTTACTACGAGCAGTACTTC. Its protein is CSTRTVYYEQYF.

In DNA form, the CDR3 reads TGTGCCAGCAGCCAAGGGGGCTACACTGAAGCTTTCTTT. Its translation is CASSQGGYTEAFF. V usage is TRBV4-2 and J usage is TRBJ1-1; TRBD1 might be the D (5 bases). Germline lookup yields CDR1 LGHNA and CDR2 YNFKEQ. Trimming stripped 1 base from V and 3 bases from J, with 6 bases between. The CDR3 extends over 13 amino acids.

This clonotype was recorded only once. The V call is TRBV10-3, the J call TRBJ2-3; 11 nucleotides agree with TRBD2. The CDR3 has 17 amino acids. V shed 10 bases, J shed 2 bases, and the junction held 14 bases outside the gene matches. Germline lookup yields CDR1 ENHRY and CDR2 SYGVKD. CDR3 region: CATKSGLAGGHTDTQYF. The CDR3 DNA is TGTGCCACCAAATCCGGGCTAGCGGGGGGACACACAGATACGCAGTATTTT.

This chain uses TRBV25-1 with TRBJ2-5; D gene uncertain. The germline gives CDR1 MGHDK, CDR2 SYGVNS. V was pared by 0 bases and J by 4 bases, with 18 bases between. The CDR3 contains 17 residues. CDR3 nucleotides: TGTGCCAGCAGTGAATATCCAGGCGTATCGCCCCGAGAGACCCAGTACTTC. Encoded protein: CASSEYPGVSPRETQYF.

In this sample, this clonotype turned up many times. CDR3 region: CASSSPGLERGYTF. The CDR3 coding sequence is TGTGCCAGCAGTTCCCCGGGACTGGAGAGGGGCTACACCTTC. The chain links TRBV6-2 or TRBV6-3 to TRBJ1-2; D may be TRBD1 (5 bases). V gave up 4 bases and J gave up 8 bases, with 17 bases separating them. The CDR3 runs to 14 residues. Germline CDR1 reads MNHEY; CDR2 reads SVGEGT.

This clonotype was seen many times. The chain links TRBV24-1 to TRBJ2-3, with D possibly TRBD2 on 5 matching bases. V was cut by 0 bases and J by 1 base, with 10 bases left in between. Looked up from germline, CDR1 is KGHDR and CDR2 is SFDVKD. The CDR3 consists of 16 residues. CDR3 residues: CATSDLAFGGTDTQYF. The CDR3 coding sequence is TGTGCCACCAGTGATTTGGCCTTCGGGGGCACAGATACGCAGTATTTT.

This clonotype occurred many times. The gene calls are TRBV6-2 or TRBV6-3 and TRBJ2-7; 9 nucleotides match TRBD2. Trimming took 2 bases from V and 8 from J; bases not matched to a gene: 13. The CDR3 sequence is 16 residues long. Germline V gene lookup returns CDR1 MNHEY and CDR2 SVGEGT. The CDR3 protein is CASSYTPASGIFQQYF. The CDR3 nucleotides read TGTGCCAGCAGTTACACCCCGGCTAGCGGGATTTTCCAGCAGTACTTC.